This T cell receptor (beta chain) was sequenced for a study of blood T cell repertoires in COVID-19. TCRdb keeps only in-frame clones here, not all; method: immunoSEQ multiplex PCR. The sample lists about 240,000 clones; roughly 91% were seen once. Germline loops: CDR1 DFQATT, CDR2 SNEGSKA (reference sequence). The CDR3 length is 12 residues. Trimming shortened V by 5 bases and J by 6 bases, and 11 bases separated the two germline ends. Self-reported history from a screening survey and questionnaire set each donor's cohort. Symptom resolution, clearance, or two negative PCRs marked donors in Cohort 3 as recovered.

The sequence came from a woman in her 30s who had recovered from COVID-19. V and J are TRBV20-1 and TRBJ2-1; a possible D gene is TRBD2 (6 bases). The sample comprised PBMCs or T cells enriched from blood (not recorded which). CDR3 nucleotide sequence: TGCAGTGCTCGTGAGGGAGGCAATGAGCAGTTCTTC. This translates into CSAREGGNEQFF.